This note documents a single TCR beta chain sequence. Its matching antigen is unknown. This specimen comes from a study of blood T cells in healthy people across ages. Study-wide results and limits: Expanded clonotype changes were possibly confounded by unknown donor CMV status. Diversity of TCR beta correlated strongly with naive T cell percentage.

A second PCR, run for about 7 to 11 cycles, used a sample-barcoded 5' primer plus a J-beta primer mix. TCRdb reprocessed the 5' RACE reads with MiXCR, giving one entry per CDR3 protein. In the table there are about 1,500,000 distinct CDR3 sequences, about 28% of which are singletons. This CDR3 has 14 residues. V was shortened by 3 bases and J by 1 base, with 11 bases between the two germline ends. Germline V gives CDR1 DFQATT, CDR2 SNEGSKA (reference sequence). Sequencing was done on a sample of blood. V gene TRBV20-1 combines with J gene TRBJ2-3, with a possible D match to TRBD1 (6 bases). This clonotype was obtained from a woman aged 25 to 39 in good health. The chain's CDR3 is CSASWGRGTDTQYF. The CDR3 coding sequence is TGCAGTGCTAGTTGGGGGCGGGGCACAGATACGCAGTATTTT.